The 24 T cell receptor beta chains listed next were all sequenced from one sample in a study of T cell responses to AZD1222 COVID-19 vaccine. Sequencing used immunoSEQ multiplex PCR; TCRdb keeps in-frame clones, though not all of them. Among over 130,000 clones listed, approximately 92% were seen once. The sequencing here drew on peripheral blood, taken on day 0 of AZD1222 vaccination. These receptors all stem from an adult in good health.

The chain combines TRBV19 with TRBJ1-2; perhaps TRBD1 as D (6 bases). The CDR3 has 12 residues. Trimming removed 6 bases from V and 6 bases from J, with 11 bases in between. Germline V CDR1 and CDR2: LNHDA, SQIVND (reference sequence). For the CDR3, the DNA is TGTGCCAGTAGAGGGGGGGACCATGGCTACACCTTC. It is translated as CASRGGDHGYTF.

The rearrangement uses TRBV5-1 and TRBJ2-7, with 10 positions matching TRBD2. CDR1 is SGHRS and CDR2 is YFSETQ in the germline V gene. This CDR3 region has 20 residues. V lost 4 bases, J lost 3 bases, and 22 bases stayed unmatched. This CDR3 reads CASSPDIGLAGDLPNYEQYF. CDR3 bases: TGCGCCAGCAGCCCGGATATTGGCCTAGCGGGAGATCTCCCCAACTACGAGCAGTACTTC.

The chain links TRBV6-2 or TRBV6-3 to TRBJ1-6, with 7 bases fitting TRBD1. The V segment lost 5 bases and the J segment 10 bases; nucleotides outside the gene matches: 14. The CDR3 totals 16 residues. Germline V gene data show CDR1 as MNHEY and CDR2 as SVGEGT. CDR3 loop: CASSQQTGAPTSPLHF. The CDR3 nucleotides are TGTGCCAGCAGTCAGCAAACAGGGGCACCCACCTCACCCCTCCACTTT.

To note about this clone: As the CDR3 is not closed by the conserved phenylalanine or tryptophan, this likely results from a read error. The DNA is left out, because the CDR3 cannot be placed on it with certainty; the CDR3 is given as TCRdb lists it. The chain has TRBV6-1 and TRBJ2-3; TRBD2, the D gene given by the table, was not confirmed from the DNA. Including both end residues, the CDR3 is 13 amino acids long. Per germline, CDR1 MNHNS and CDR2 SASEGT. CDR3 loop: CASSETPGTSGGV.

The chain couples TRBV19 to TRBJ2-1; D not resolved. The CDR3 consists of 13 residues. V lost 1 base to trimming and J lost 3 bases, with 4 bases between them. CDR1 is LNHDA and CDR2 is SQIVND in the germline V gene (reference sequence). The CDR3 loop reads CASSIGDYNEQFF. In DNA form, the CDR3 reads TGTGCCAGTAGTATAGGAGACTACAATGAGCAGTTCTTC.

V usage is TRBV3-1 (or the pseudogene TRBV3-2) and J usage is TRBJ2-1, with TRBD2 matching over 8 bases. From germline, CDR1 is LGHDT and CDR2 YNNKEL (reference sequence). The length of the CDR3 is 15 residues. V shed 6 bases and J 2 bases; nucleotides not matched to a gene: 6. The CDR3 spells CASRFLAGTYNEQFF. The CDR3, as DNA: TGTGCCAGCAGGTTTCTAGCGGGTACCTACAATGAGCAGTTCTTC.

The V gene is TRBV18, the J gene TRBJ1-3; TRBD1 is a possible D gene (5 bases). The V gene lost 3 bases and the J gene lost 0 bases, with 12 bases spanning the gap. In germline, CDR1 is KGHSH, CDR2 LQKENI. The CDR3 consists of 16 residues. CDR3 sequence (DNA): TGTGCCAGCTCACCGCGTGGGGCTCACTCTGGAAACACCATATATTTT. Translated, it gives CASSPRGAHSGNTIYF.

The chain employs TRBV28 and TRBJ1-3; 7 bases line up with TRBD1. CDR1 is MDHEN, CDR2 SYDVKM, per germline. Losses at the gene ends were 5 bases for V and 2 bases for J; bases not matched to a gene: 6. The CDR3 is 15 amino acids. The CDR3: CASSLKDRTGNTIYF. The CDR3 DNA reads as TGTGCCAGCAGTCTCAAGGACAGGACTGGAAACACCATATATTTT.

The rearrangement links TRBV3-1 (or the pseudogene TRBV3-2) to TRBJ2-1, with 10 bases fitting TRBD2. The CDR3 length is 17 residues. Germline V lookup: CDR1 LGHDT, CDR2 YNNKEL (reference sequence). V was clipped by 1 base and J by 5 bases; unmatched bases: 8. CDR3 sequence (DNA): TGTGCCAGCAGCCAAGGGTCGACTAGCGGGCTTAACAATGAGCAGTTCTTC. This encodes CASSQGSTSGLNNEQFF.

The chain employs TRBV12-2 and TRBJ2-2. TRBV12-2 is noted as a pseudogene. This CDR3 region has 19 residues. The CDR3, as DNA: TGTGCAAGTCGCTTATCTCGGGTTTGGGGTTTGGGTTGCACCGGGGAGCTGTTTTTT. It translates to CASRLSRVWGLGCTGELFF.

The chain links TRBV4-2 to TRBJ1-2; D is ambiguous. This CDR3 is 13 amino acids long. The V gene lost 1 base and the J gene lost 4 bases, with 7 bases spanning the gap. The germline V gene encodes CDR1 LGHNA and CDR2 YNFKEQ. CDR3 protein: CASSQAGFYGYTF. CDR3 coding DNA: TGTGCCAGCAGCCAAGCCGGTTTCTATGGCTACACCTTC.

The chain recombines TRBV28 with TRBJ2-1, with a possible D match to TRBD2 (5 bases). The germline gives CDR1 MDHEN, CDR2 SYDVKM. This CDR3 has 16 residues. Trimming shortened V by 8 bases and J by 9 bases, and 26 bases separated the two germline ends. The CDR3 loop is CASQPSLAMQLGEQFF. CDR3 bases: TGTGCCAGCCAGCCTAGCCTCGCGATGCAGCTCGGTGAGCAGTTCTTC.

This rearrangement joins TRBV10-2 to TRBJ1-1; no definite D call. Germline CDR1 WSHSY, CDR2 SAAADI. CDR3 length equals 13 residues. Trimming shortened V by 7 bases and J by 5 bases, and 14 bases separated the two germline ends. In nucleotides, the CDR3 is TGCGCCAGCAATAATCCTTCAGGAACTGAAGCTTTCTTT. This translates into CASNNPSGTEAFF.

This sequence joins TRBV18 and TRBJ2-1; 7 bases are a match to TRBD2. The germline V gene encodes CDR1 KGHSH and CDR2 LQKENI. After removal of 4 bases from V and 5 bases from J, the junction contained 5 bases not matched to a gene. The CDR3 has 14 residues. This CDR3 reads CASSLSGKNNEQFF. CDR3 bases: TGTGCCAGCTCACTAAGCGGGAAAAACAATGAGCAGTTCTTC.

The chain is built from TRBV24-1 and TRBJ2-3; a possible D gene is TRBD2 (6 bases). The germline V and J ends were trimmed by 2 bases and 4 bases, with 12 bases remaining between them. Germline lookup yields CDR1 KGHDR and CDR2 SFDVKD. The CDR3 totals 15 residues. The CDR3 DNA reads TGTGCCACCAGTGATTCTCTCAGGGAGGCAGATACGCAGTATTTT. The encoded protein is CATSDSLREADTQYF.

Only a few counts were recorded for this clone. V is TRBV4-1 and J is TRBJ2-7; D might be TRBD2 (6 bases). This CDR3 contains 15 residues. Germline-derived CDR1 and CDR2 are MGHRA and YSYEKL. V was trimmed by 0 bases and J by 0 bases, leaving 9 bases between them. CDR3 sequence: CASSQDSGSSYEQYF. The CDR3, as DNA: TGCGCCAGCAGCCAAGATTCCGGGAGCTCCTACGAGCAGTACTTC.

This chain uses TRBV18 with TRBJ1-5; D is perhaps TRBD1 (5 bases). Germline lookup yields CDR1 KGHSH and CDR2 LQKENI. The CDR3 sequence is 17 residues long. V shed 1 base and J shed 0 bases, with 13 bases lying between them. The CDR3 sequence is CASSPRDPLSSNQPQHF. The CDR3 region has the DNA TGTGCCAGCTCACCACGGGACCCCCTTAGTAGCAATCAGCCCCAGCATTTT.

The chain couples TRBV6-1 to TRBJ1-2, with a weak D call TRBD1 (6 bases). V was pared by 0 bases and J by 4 bases, with 15 bases between. The germline V gene has CDR1 MNHNS and CDR2 SASEGT. The CDR3 consists of 16 residues. CDR3 bases: TGTGCCAGCAGTGAAGCCGTGGGGACAAGCCTCTATGGCTACACCTTC. Translated, it gives CASSEAVGTSLYGYTF.

This sequence joins TRBV20-1 and TRBJ2-7; possible D gene TRBD1, 6 bases. The CDR3 has 11 amino acids. The germline V gene encodes CDR1 DFQATT and CDR2 SNEGSKA (reference sequence). The CDR3 region has the DNA TGCAGCATGACAGGAGCCTACGAGCAGTACTTC. This gives the protein CSMTGAYEQYF.

This chain links TRBV12-3 or TRBV12-4 with TRBJ2-7; weak D call: TRBD1 (5 bases). V shed 7 bases and J shed 5 bases, with 12 bases lying between them. The CDR3 sequence is 12 residues long. The CDR3 loop is CASTKGWDEQYF. The CDR3, as DNA: TGTGCCAGCACCAAGGGGTGGGACGAGCAGTACTTC.

This clone was seen more than once but under ten times. V and J are TRBV5-1 and TRBJ2-3; 8 positions agree with TRBD2. The V gene end was trimmed by 5 bases and the J gene end by 6 bases; junction bases not matched to a gene: 11. The germline V gene encodes CDR1 SGHRS and CDR2 YFSETQ. CDR3 length: 15 residues. The DNA for the CDR3 is TGCGCCAGCAGGGTTAGCGGGGAACCCAGGGATACGCAGTATTTT. Its protein is CASRVSGEPRDTQYF.

The CDR3 loop is CASQNMETQYF. The DNA of the CDR3 is TGTGCCAGTCAGAACATGGAGACCCAGTACTTC. The chain combines TRBV2 with TRBJ2-5; D unresolved. V lost 9 bases and J lost 5, with 10 bases in between. Germline CDR1 SNHLY, CDR2 FYNNEI. This CDR3 region has 11 residues. Based on the CDR3 plus reference TRBV2 and TRBJ2-5, the full variable domain is EPEVTQTPSHQVTQMGQEVILRCVPISNHLYFYWYRQILGQKVEFLVSFYNNEISEKSEIFDDQFSVERPDGSNFTLKIRSTKLEDSAMYFCASQNMETQYFGPGTRLLVL.

The CDR3 DNA reads TGTGCCAGCAGCCAATGGGGACAGGAGAATCAGCCCCAGCATTTT. Amino acid sequence: CASSQWGQENQPQHF. The chain links TRBV3-1 (or the pseudogene TRBV3-2) to TRBJ1-5; TRBD1 aligns across 8 bases. J was trimmed by 4 bases and V by 2 bases; bases with no gene match: 4. The germline CDR1 and CDR2 sequences are LGHDT and YNNKEL (reference sequence). The CDR3 has 15 residues.

DNA for the CDR3: TGCAGTGCTCGACCCGCGAGCGAGCAGTTCTTC. This sequence encodes CSARPASEQFF. The chain links TRBV20-1 to TRBJ2-1; D not certain. The CDR3 extends over 11 amino acids. Trimming stripped 5 bases from V and 10 bases from J, with 12 bases between. Germline CDR1 is DFQATT and CDR2 is SNEGSKA (reference sequence).